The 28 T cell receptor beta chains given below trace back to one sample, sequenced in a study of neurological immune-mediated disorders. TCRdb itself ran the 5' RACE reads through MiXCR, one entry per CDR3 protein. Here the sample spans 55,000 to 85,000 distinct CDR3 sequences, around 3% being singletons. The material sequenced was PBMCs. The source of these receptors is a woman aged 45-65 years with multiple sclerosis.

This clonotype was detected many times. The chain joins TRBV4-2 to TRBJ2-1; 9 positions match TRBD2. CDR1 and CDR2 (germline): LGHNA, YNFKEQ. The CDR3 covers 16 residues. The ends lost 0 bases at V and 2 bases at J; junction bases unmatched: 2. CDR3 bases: TGTGCCAGCAGCCAAGAGACTAGCGGACCCTACAATGAGCAGTTCTTC. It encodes CASSQETSGPYNEQFF.

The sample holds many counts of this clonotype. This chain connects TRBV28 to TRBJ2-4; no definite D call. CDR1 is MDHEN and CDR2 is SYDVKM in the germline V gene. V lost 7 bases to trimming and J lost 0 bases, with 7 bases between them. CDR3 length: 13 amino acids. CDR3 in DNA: TGTGCCAGCATTGGTATAGCCAAAAACATTCAGTACTTC. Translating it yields CASIGIAKNIQYF.

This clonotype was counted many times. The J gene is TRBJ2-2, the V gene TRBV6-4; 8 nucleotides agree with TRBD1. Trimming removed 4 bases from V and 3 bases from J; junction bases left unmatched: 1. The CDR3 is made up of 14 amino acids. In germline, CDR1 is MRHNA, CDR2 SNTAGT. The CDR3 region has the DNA TGTGCCAGCAGTGCGGGACAGGACACCGGGGAGCTGTTTTTT. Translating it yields CASSAGQDTGELFF.

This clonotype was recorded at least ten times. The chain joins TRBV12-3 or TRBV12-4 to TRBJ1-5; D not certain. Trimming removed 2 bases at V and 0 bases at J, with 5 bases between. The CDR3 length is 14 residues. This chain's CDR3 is CASSLNLSNQPQHF. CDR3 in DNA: TGTGCCAGCAGTTTAAATCTTAGCAATCAGCCCCAGCATTTT.

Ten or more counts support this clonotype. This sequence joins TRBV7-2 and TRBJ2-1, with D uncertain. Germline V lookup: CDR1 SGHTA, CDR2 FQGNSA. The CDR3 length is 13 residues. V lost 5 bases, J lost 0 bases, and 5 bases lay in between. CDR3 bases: TGTGCCAGCAGCCTGAGCTCCTACAATGAGCAGTTCTTC. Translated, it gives CASSLSSYNEQFF.

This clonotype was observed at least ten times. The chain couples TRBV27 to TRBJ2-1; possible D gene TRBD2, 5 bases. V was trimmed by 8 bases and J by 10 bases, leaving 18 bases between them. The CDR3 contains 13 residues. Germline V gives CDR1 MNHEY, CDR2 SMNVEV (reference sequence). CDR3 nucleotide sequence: TGTGCCAGCGGTAGACCTCCCCAGCGGGAGCAGTTCTTC. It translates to CASGRPPQREQFF.

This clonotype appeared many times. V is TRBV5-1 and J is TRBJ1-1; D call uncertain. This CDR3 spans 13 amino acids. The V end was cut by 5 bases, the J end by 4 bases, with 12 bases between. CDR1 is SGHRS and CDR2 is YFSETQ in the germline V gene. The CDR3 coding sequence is TGCGCCAGCAGGGACCTGTTGAGCACTGAAGCTTTCTTT. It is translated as CASRDLLSTEAFF.

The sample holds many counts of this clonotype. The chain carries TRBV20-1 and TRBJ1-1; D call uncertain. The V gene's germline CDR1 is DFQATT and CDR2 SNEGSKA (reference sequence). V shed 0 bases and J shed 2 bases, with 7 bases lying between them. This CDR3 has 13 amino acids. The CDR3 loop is CSARDALNTEAFF. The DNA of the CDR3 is TGCAGTGCTAGAGATGCCCTAAACACTGAAGCTTTCTTT.

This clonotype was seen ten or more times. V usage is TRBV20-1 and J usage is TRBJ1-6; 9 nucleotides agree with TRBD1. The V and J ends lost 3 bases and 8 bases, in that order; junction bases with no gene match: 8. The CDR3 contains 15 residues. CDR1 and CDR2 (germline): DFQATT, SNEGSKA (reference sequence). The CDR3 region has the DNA TGCAGTGCTAGTGAAGGGACAGGGTTTTATTCACCCCTCCACTTT. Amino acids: CSASEGTGFYSPLHF.

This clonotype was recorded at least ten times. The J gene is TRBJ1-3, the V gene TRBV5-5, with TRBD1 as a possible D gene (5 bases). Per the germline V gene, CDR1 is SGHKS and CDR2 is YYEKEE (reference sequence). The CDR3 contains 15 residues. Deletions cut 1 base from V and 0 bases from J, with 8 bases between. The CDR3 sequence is CASSLRGSSGNTIYF. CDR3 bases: TGTGCCAGCAGCTTGCGGGGGTCCTCTGGAAACACCATATATTTT.

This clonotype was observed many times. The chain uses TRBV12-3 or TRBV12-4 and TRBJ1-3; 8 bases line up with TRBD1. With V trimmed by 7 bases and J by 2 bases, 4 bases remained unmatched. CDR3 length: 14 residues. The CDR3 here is CASKKDRAGNTIYF. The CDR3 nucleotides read TGTGCCAGCAAGAAGGACAGGGCTGGAAACACCATATATTTT.

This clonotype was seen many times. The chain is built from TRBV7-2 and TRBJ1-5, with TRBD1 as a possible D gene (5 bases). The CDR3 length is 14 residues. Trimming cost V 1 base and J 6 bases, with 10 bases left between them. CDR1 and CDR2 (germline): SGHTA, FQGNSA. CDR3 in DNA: TGTGCCAGCAGCTTAGGGACAATCAGTCAGCCCCAGCATTTT. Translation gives CASSLGTISQPQHF. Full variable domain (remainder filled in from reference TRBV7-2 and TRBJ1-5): GAGVSQSPSNKVTEKGKDVELRCDPISGHTALYWYRQSLGQGLEFLIYFQGNSAPDKSGLPSDRFSAERTGGSVSTLTIQRTQQEDSAVYLCASSLGTISQPQHFGDGTRLSIL.

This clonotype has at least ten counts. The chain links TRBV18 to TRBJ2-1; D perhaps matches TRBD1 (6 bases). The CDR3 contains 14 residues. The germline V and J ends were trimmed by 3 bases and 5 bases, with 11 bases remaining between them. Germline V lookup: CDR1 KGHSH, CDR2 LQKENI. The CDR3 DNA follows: TGTGCCAGCTCACCCCCCCCAGGGGACAATGAGCAGTTCTTC. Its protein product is CASSPPPGDNEQFF.

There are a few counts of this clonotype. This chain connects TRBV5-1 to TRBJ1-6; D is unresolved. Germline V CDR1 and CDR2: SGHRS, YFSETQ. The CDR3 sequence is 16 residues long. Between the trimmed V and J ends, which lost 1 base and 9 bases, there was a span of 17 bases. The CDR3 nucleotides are TGCGCCAGCAGCTTGACCTACCCGGGTAAAAGTTCACCCCTCCACTTT. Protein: CASSLTYPGKSSPLHF.

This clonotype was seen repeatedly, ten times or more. The CDR3 nucleotides read TGCGCCAGCAGCTTGGCGGAGGACACTGAAGCTTTCTTT. Its protein is CASSLAEDTEAFF. The chain links TRBV5-1 to TRBJ1-1; D not resolved. Trimming took off 0 bases at V and 3 bases at J, with 6 bases between the two ends. Germline assignment: CDR1 SGHRS and CDR2 YFSETQ. The CDR3 length is 13 residues.

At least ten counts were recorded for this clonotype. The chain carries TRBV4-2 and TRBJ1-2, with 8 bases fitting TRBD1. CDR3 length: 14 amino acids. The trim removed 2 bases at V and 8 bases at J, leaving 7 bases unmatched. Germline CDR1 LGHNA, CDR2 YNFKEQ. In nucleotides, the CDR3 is TGTGCCAGCAGCCAACTCGGACAGGGTACGGGCTACACCTTC. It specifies CASSQLGQGTGYTF.

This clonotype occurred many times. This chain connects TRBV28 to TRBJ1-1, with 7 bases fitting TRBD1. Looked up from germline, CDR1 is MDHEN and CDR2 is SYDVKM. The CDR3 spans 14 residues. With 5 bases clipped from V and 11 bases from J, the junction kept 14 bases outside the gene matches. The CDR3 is CASSADRARSQAFF. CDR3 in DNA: TGTGCCAGCAGTGCCGACAGGGCCCGCTCGCAGGCTTTCTTT.

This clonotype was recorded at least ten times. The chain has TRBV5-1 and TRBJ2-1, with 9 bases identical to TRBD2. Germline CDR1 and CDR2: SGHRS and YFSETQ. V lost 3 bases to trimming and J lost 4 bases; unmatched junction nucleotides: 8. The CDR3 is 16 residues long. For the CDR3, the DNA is TGCGCCAGCAGCTGGCCTGTAGCGGGAGAGTACAATGAGCAGTTCTTC. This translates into CASSWPVAGEYNEQFF.

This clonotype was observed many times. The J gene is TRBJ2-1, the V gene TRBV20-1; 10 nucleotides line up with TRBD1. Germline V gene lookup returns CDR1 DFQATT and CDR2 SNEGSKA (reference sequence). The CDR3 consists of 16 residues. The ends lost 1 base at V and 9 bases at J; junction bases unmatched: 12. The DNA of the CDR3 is TGCAGTGCTAGAGGTCACGACAGGGGGCCCGATAGTGAGCAGTTCTTC. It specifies CSARGHDRGPDSEQFF.

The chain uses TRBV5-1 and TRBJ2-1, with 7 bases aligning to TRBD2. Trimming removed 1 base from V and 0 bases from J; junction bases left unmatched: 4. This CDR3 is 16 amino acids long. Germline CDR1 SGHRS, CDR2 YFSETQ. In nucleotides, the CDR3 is TGCGCCAGCAGCTTGAGCGGGGCCGCCTCCTACAATGAGCAGTTCTTC. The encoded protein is CASSLSGAASYNEQFF.

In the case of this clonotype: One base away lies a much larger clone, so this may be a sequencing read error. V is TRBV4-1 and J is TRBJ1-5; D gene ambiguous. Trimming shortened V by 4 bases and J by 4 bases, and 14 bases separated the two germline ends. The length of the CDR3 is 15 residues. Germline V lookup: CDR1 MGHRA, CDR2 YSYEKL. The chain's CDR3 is CASSPGVSENQPQHF. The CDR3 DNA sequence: TGCGCCAGCAGCCCCGGGGTGTCGGAAAATCAGCCCCAGCATTTT.

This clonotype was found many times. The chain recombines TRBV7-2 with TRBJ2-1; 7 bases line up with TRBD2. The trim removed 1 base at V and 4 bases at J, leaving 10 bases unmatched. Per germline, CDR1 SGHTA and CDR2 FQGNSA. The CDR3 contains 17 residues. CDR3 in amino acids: CASSLGYFRDYYNEQFF. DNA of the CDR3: TGTGCCAGCAGCTTAGGGTATTTCCGGGACTATTACAATGAGCAGTTCTTC. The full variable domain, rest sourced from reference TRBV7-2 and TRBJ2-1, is GAGVSQSPSNKVTEKGKDVELRCDPISGHTALYWYRQSLGQGLEFLIYFQGNSAPDKSGLPSDRFSAERTGGSVSTLTIQRTQQEDSAVYLCASSLGYFRDYYNEQFFGPGTRLTVL.

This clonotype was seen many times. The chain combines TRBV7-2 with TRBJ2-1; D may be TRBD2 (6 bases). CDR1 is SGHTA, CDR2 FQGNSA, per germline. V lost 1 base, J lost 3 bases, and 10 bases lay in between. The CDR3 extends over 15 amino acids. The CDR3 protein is CASSLVAGYYNEQFF. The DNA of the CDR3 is TGTGCCAGCAGCTTAGTTGCGGGATACTACAATGAGCAGTTCTTC.

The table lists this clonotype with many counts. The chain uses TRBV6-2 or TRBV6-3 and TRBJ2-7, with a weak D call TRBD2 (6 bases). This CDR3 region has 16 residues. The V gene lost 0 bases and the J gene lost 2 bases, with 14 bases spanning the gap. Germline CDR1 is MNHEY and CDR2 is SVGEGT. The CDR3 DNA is TGTGCCAGCAGTTACTCGAGGACTACCACAACCTACGAGCAGTACGTC. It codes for CASSYSRTTTTYEQYV.

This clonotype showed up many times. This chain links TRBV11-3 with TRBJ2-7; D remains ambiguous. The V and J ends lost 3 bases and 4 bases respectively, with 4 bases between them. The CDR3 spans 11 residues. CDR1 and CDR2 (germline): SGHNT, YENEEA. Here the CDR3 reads CASSLNYEQYF. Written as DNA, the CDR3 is TGTGCCAGCAGCTTGAATTACGAGCAGTACTTC.

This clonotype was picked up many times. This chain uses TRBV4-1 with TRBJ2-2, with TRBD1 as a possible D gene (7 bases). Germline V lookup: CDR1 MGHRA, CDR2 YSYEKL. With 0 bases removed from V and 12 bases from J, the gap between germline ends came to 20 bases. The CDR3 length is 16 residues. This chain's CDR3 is CASSQDTAGGLRKLFF. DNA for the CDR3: TGCGCCAGCAGCCAAGATACGGCAGGGGGACTTAGGAAGCTGTTTTTT.

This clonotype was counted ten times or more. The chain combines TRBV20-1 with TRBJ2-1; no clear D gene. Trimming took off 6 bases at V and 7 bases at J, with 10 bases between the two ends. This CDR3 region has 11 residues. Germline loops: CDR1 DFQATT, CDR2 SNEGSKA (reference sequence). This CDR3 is CSASTRNEQFF. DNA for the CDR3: TGCAGTGCGAGCACACGAAATGAGCAGTTCTTC.

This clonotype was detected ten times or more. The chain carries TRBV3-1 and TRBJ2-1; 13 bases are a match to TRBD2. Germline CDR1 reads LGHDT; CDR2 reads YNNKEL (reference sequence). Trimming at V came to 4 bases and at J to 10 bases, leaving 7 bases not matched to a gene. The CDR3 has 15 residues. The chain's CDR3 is CASSRRGLAGSEQFF. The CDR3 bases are TGTGCCAGCAGCCGCCGGGGACTAGCGGGAAGCGAGCAGTTCTTC.